This entry describes one T cell receptor beta chain. Its specificity is not known. Per the germline V gene, CDR1 is SEHNR and CDR2 is FQNEAQ (reference sequence). The CDR3 has 14 residues. V was clipped by 2 bases and J by 5 bases, with 12 bases between them. These data belong to a study of cytomegalovirus exposure and HLA in healthy donors. General study findings and limits: Three chains tied to CMV proved CMV antigen-specific in vitro. Most subjects' HLA-A and HLA-B alleles were reportedly predicted from TCR beta sequences. In a later analysis, specific HLA alleles were associated with about 18,000 TCR beta sequences at a 0.05 false discovery rate.

Amplification used 60 Vbeta primers and 13 Jbeta primers. Some clones are missing from TCRdb's copy, which holds only in-frame ones; the method was immunoSEQ multiplex PCR. Of fewer than 200,000 clones in the sample, roughly 10% were seen once. The receptor was derived from a woman aged 25 to 45 in good health and CMV-seropositive. The genes are TRBV7-9 and TRBJ2-5; weak D call: TRBD1 (6 bases). Source material: PBMCs. Written as DNA, the CDR3 is TGTGCCAGCAGCTTAAGCACAGGGACGGAGACCCAGTACTTC. It encodes CASSLSTGTETQYF.